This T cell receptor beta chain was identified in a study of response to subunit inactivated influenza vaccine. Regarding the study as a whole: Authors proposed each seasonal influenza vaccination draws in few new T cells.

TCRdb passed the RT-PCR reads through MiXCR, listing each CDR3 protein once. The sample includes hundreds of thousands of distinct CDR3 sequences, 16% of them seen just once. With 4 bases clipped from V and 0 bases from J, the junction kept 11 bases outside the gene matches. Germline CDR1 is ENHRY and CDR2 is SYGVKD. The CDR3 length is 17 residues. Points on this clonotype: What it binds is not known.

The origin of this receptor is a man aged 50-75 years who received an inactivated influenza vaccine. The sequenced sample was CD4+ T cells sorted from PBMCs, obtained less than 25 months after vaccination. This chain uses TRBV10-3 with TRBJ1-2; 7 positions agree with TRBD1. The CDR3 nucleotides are TGTGCCATCAGTGGTAGGGTGACAGGGACAACTAACTATGGCTACACCTTC. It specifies CAISGRVTGTTNYGYTF.